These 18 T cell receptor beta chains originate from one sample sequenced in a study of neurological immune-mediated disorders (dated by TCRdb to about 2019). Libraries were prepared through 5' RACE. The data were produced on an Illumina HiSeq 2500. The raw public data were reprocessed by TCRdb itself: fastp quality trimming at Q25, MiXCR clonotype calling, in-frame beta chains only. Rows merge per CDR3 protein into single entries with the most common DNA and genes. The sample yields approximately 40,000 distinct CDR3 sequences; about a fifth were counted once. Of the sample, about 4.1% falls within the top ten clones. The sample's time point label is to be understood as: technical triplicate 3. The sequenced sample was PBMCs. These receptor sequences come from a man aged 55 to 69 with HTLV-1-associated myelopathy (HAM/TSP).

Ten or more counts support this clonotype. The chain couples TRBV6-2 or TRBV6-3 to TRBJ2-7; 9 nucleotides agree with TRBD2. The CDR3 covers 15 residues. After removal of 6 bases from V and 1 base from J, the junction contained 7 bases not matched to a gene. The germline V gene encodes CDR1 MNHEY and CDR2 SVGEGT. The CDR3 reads CASSPRLAASYEQYF. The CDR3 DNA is TGTGCCAGCAGCCCTAGACTAGCGGCTTCCTACGAGCAGTACTTC.

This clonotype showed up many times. CDR3: CASSSKLQLEQFF. CDR3 sequence (DNA): TGCGCCAGCAGCTCAAAACTACAATTAGAGCAGTTCTTC. V is TRBV5-1 and J is TRBJ2-1; D gene uncertain. V was cut by 3 bases and J by 10 bases, with 14 bases left in between. CDR1 and CDR2 from the germline V gene are SGHRS and YFSETQ. The CDR3 spans 13 residues. Looking up the rest from reference TRBV5-1 and TRBJ2-1 gives the full variable domain: KAGVTQTPRYLIKTRGQQVTLSCSPISGHRSVSWYQQTPGQGLQFLFEYFSETQRNKGNFPGRFSGRQFSNSRSEMNVSTLELGDSALYLCASSSKLQLEQFFGPGTRLTVL.

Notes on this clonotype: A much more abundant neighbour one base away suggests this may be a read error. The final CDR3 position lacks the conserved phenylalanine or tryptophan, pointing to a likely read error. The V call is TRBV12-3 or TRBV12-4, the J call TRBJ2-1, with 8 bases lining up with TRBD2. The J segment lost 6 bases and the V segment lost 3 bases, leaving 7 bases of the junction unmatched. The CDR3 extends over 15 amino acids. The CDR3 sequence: CASSFFSGTSNEQFL. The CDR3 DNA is TGTGCCAGCAGTTTCTTTTCCGGGACTAGCAATGAGCAGTTCTTG.

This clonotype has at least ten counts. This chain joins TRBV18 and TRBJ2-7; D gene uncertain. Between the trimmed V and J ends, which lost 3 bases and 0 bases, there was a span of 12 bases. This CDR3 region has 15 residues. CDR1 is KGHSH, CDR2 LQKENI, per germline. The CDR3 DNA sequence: TGTGCCAGCTCACCTAACAGCTTTAGCTCCTACGAGCAGTACTTC. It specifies CASSPNSFSSYEQYF.

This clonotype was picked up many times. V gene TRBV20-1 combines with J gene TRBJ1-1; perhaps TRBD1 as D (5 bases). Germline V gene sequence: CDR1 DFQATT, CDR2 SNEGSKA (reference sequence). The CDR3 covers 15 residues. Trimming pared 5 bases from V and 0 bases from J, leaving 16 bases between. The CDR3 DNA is TGCAGTGCTCAAGATGGGGGGACGGTGAACACTGAAGCTTTCTTT. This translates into CSAQDGGTVNTEAFF.

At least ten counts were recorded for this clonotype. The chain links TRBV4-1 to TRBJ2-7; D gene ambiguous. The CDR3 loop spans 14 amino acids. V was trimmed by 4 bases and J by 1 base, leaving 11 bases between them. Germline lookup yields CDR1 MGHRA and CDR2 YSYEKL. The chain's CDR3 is CASSPYSGSYEQYF. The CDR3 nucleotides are TGCGCCAGCAGCCCCTATTCGGGTTCCTACGAGCAGTACTTC.

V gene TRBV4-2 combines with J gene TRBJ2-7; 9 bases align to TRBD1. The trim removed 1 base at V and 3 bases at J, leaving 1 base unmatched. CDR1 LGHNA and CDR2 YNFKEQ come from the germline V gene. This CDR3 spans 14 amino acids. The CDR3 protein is CASSQAGQGYEQYF. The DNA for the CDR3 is TGTGCCAGCAGCCAAGCGGGACAGGGCTACGAGCAGTACTTC.

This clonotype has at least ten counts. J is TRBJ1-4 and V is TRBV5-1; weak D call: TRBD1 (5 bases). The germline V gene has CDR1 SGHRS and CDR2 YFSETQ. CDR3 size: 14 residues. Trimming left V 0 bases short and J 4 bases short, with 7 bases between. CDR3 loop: CASSLGQSNEKLFF. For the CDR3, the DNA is TGCGCCAGCAGCTTGGGACAGAGTAATGAAAAACTGTTTTTT.

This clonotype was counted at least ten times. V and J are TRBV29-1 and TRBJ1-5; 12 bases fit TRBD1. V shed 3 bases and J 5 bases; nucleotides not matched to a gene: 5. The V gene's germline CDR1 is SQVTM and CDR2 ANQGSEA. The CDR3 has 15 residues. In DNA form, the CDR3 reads TGCAGCGTTGAGGGACAGGGGGCGAACCATCAGCCCCAGCATTTT. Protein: CSVEGQGANHQPQHF.

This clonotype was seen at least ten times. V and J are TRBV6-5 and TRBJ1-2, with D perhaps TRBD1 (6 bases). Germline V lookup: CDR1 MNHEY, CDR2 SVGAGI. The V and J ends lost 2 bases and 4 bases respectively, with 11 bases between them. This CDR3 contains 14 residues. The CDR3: CASSYGGRGYGYTF. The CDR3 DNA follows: TGTGCCAGCAGTTACGGCGGCAGGGGCTATGGCTACACCTTC.

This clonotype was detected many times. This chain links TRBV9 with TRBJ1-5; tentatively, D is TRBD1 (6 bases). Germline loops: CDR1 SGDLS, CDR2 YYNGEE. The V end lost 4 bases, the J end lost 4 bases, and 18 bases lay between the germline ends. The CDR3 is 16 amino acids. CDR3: CASSPGRGGQNQPQHF. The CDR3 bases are TGTGCCAGCAGCCCAGGACGGGGGGGCCAGAATCAGCCCCAGCATTTT.

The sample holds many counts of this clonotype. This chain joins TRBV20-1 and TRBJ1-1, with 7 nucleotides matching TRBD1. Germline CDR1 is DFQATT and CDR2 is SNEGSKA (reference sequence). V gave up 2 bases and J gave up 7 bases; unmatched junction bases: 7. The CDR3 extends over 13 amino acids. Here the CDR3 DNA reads TGCAGTGCTAGAAGCCTTCAGGGGGGTGAAGCTTTCTTT. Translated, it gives CSARSLQGGEAFF.

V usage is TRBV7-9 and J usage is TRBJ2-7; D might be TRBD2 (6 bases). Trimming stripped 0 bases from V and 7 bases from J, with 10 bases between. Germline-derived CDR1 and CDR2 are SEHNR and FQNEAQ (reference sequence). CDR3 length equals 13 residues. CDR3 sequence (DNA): TGTGCCAGCAGCTTAGCGAGGGAGGCTGAGCAGTACTTC. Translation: CASSLAREAEQYF.

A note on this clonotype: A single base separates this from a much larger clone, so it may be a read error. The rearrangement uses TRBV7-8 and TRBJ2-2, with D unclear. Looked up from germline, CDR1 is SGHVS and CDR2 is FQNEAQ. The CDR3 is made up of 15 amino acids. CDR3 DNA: TGTGCCAGCATCTTACTCCAGGCGTTCACCGGGGAGCTGTTTTTT. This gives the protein CASILLQAFTGELFF.

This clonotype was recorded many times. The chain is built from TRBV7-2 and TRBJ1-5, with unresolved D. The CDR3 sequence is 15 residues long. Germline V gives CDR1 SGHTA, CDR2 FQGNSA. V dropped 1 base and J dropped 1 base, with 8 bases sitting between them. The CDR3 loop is CASSLVGESNQPQHF. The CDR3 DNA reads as TGTGCCAGCAGCTTAGTAGGCGAGAGCAATCAGCCCCAGCATTTT.

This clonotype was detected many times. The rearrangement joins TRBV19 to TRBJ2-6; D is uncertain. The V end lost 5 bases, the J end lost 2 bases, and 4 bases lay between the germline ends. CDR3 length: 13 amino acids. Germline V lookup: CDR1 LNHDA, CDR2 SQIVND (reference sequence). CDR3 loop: CASSPTGANVLTF. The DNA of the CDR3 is TGTGCCAGTAGTCCGACTGGGGCCAACGTCCTGACTTTC.

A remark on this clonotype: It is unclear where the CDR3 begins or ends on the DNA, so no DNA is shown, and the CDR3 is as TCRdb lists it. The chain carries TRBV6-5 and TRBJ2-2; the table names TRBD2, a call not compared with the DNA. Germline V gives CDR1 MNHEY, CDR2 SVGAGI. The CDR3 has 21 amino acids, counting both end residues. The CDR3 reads CASSFYICSARTSGGAGELFF.

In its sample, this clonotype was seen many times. The DNA of the CDR3 is TGTGCCAGCAGAAGGACTTATAGCTCCTACAATGAGCAGTTCTTC. Its protein is CASRRTYSSYNEQFF. The rearrangement uses TRBV6-2 or TRBV6-3 and TRBJ2-1, with D possibly being TRBD2 (5 bases). CDR1 is MNHEY and CDR2 is SVGEGT in the germline V gene. V shed 6 bases and J shed 0 bases, with 12 bases lying between them. This CDR3 spans 15 amino acids.